Reported below is one T cell receptor (beta chain). This entry comes from a study of blood T cell repertoires in COVID-19. About the research overall: Whether acute or convalescent, the COVID-19 samples came from the United States, Italy and Spain.

Germline V gene sequence: CDR1 SGHRS, CDR2 YFSETQ. The CDR3 runs to 14 residues. V dropped 0 bases and J dropped 0 bases, with 7 bases sitting between them. Followed over time, Seattle patients had been enrolled while infection was active. Per the authors' pipeline: Researchers report that nucleated cell counts were estimated from reference gene primer amplification. Data came from immunoSEQ multiplex PCR; TCRdb stores just in-frame clones and leaves some out. The DNA was the basis for D and trimming; V, J and clone size are from that table. The table includes about 390,000 clones, about 87% detected once.

The V call is TRBV5-1, the J call TRBJ2-7; no firm D call. Sequencing was carried out using peripheral blood. The TCR comes from a woman between 55 and 75 years old with COVID-19, enrolled during active disease. CDR3 DNA sequence: TGCGCCAGCAGCTTGGGGGCCAACTCCTACGAGCAGTACTTC. Amino acids: CASSLGANSYEQYF.